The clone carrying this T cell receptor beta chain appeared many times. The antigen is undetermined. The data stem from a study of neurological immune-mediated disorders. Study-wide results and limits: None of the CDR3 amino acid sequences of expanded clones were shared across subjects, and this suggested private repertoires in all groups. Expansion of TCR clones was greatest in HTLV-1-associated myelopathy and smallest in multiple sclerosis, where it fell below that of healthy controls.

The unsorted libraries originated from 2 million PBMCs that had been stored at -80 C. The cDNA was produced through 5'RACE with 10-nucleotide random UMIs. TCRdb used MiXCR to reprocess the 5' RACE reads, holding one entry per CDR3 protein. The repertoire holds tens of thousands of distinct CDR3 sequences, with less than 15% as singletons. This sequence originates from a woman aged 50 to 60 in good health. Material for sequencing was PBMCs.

The CDR3 reads CASSLETPNYGYTF. The CDR3 DNA follows: TGCGCCAGCAGCTTGGAGACTCCTAACTATGGCTACACCTTC. The V gene is TRBV5-1, the J gene TRBJ1-2, with D uncertain. The germline CDR1 and CDR2 sequences are SGHRS and YFSETQ. V was trimmed by 0 bases and J by 0 bases, leaving 6 bases between them. The CDR3 totals 14 residues. Using reference TRBV5-1 and TRBJ1-2 for the parts outside the CDR3, the full variable domain is KAGVTQTPRYLIKTRGQQVTLSCSPISGHRSVSWYQQTPGQGLQFLFEYFSETQRNKGNFPGRFSGRQFSNSRSEMNVSTLELGDSALYLCASSLETPNYGYTFGSGTRLTVV.